Listed here are 22 T cell receptor beta chains from one sample, sequenced in a study of prognosis after radiotherapy for stage I lung cancer. Multiplex PCR in two rounds served to amplify TCR beta CDR3 from genomic DNA. With primers specific to each TRBV and TRBJ gene, the first-round PCR was performed. MiXCR, run by TCRdb on the multiplex PCR reads, gives a single entry per CDR3 protein. Of about 28,000 distinct CDR3 sequences listed, 35% to 55% are singletons. Source: PBMCs, taken before or after stereotactic body radiation therapy (not recorded which). The receptors derive from a donor over 45 with non-small cell lung cancer.

This clonotype was detected ten times or more. The chain links TRBV20-1 to TRBJ1-4; D unclear. V lost 7 bases to trimming and J lost 3 bases, with 12 bases between them. This CDR3 spans 13 amino acids. Looked up from germline, CDR1 is DFQATT and CDR2 is SNEGSKA (reference sequence). As DNA, the CDR3 is TGCAGTGTGGGCGCGGACTCTAATGAAAAACTGTTTTTT. The encoded protein is CSVGADSNEKLFF.

Regarding this clonotype: Given a far larger clone just one base away, this is likely a sequencing read error. The chain is built from TRBV7-2 and TRBJ2-7; 8 bases align to TRBD1. The CDR3 length is 17 residues. Germline CDR1 reads SGHTA; CDR2 reads FQGNSA. Trimming cost V 4 bases and J 1 base; bases outside gene matches: 12. For the CDR3, the DNA is TGTGCCAGCAGCTCCCAAATTGGACAGGGAAGTTCCTACGAGCAGTACTTC. This sequence encodes CASSSQIGQGSSYEQYF. Full variable domain (outside the CDR3, taken from reference TRBV7-2 and TRBJ2-7): GAGVSQSPSNKVTEKGKDVELRCDPISGHTALYWYRQSLGQGLEFLIYFQGNSAPDKSGLPSDRFSAERTGGSVSTLTIQRTQQEDSAVYLCASSSQIGQGSSYEQYFGPGTRLTVT.

Points on this clonotype: One base away lies a much larger clone, so this may be a sequencing read error. As the CDR3 is not closed by the conserved phenylalanine or tryptophan, this likely results from a read error. V is TRBV15 and J is TRBJ2-5; no firm D call. The germline gives CDR1 LNHNV, CDR2 YYDKDF (reference sequence). Trimming removed 3 bases at V and 5 bases at J, with 19 bases between. The CDR3 runs 16 residues. CDR3 residues: CATSSPQAARSETQYL. In nucleotides, the CDR3 is TGTGCCACCAGCAGTCCCCAGGCGGCTCGCTCGGAGACCCAGTACCTC.

The chain carries TRBV30 and TRBJ2-2; D unresolved. V was cut by 0 bases and J by 13 bases, with 18 bases left in between. Germline assignment: CDR1 GTSNPN and CDR2 SVGIG (reference sequence). The CDR3 contains 14 residues. The CDR3 nucleotides read TGTGCCTGGAGTGTGTCGGTGCCCCCCACGGTGCTGTTTTTT. Translated, it gives CAWSVSVPPTVLFF.

The rearrangement joins TRBV4-1 to TRBJ1-6; 12 nucleotides line up with TRBD1. CDR1 MGHRA and CDR2 YSYEKL come from the germline V gene. The J segment lost 10 bases and the V segment lost 4 bases, leaving 11 bases of the junction unmatched. The CDR3 covers 17 residues. Here the CDR3 DNA reads TGCGCCAGCAGCCGTTCCGGGACAGGGGGCTGGGAATCACCCCTCCACTTT. It encodes CASSRSGTGGWESPLHF.

Judged by abundance, this clonotype is medium-sized. The rearrangement uses TRBV28 and TRBJ1-1; D is uncertain. V was trimmed by 3 bases and J by 5 bases, leaving 10 bases between them. Germline values: CDR1 MDHEN, CDR2 SYDVKM. This CDR3 comprises 13 residues. CDR3 sequence (DNA): TGTGCCAGCAGTTTGGTTCGGGCAACTGAAGCTTTCTTT. Translating gives CASSLVRATEAFF.

A note on this clonotype: A read error may produce the germline difference seen at one junction end. This chain connects TRBV28 to TRBJ2-3; TRBD1 or TRBD2 may be the D gene (6 bases each). The germline V gene has CDR1 MDHEN and CDR2 SYDVKM. The CDR3 runs to 17 residues. The chain's CDR3 is CSSSIPPGAPGTDTQYF. The CDR3 bases are TGTTCCAGCAGTATCCCCCCGGGGGCCCCCGGCACAGATACGCAGTATTTT. The variable domain in full, completed from reference TRBV28 and TRBJ2-3, reads DVKVTQSSRYLVKRTGEKVFLECVQDMDHENMFWYRQDPGLGLRLIYFSYDVKMKEKGDIPEGYSVSREKKERFSLILESASTNQTSMYLCSSSIPPGAPGTDTQYFGPGTRLTVL.

Remarks on this clonotype: A read error is possible here, since a much larger clone lies one base away. The V and J genes are TRBV11-3 and TRBJ2-1, with 9 bases fitting TRBD1. The CDR3 is 17 residues long. Germline values: CDR1 SGHNT, CDR2 YENEEA. V dropped 5 bases and J dropped 6; count of bases not matched to a gene: 14. The CDR3 here is CASSPRQRDRVLNEQFF. The CDR3 DNA reads TGTGCCAGCAGCCCCCGCCAGCGGGACAGGGTGCTCAATGAGCAGTTCTTC.

Concerning this clonotype: A single base is all that separates this from a far larger clone, so a read error is likely. The V and J genes are TRBV6-4 and TRBJ1-1, with 7 positions matching TRBD1. The CDR3 is 16 residues long. Looked up from germline, CDR1 is MRHNA and CDR2 is SNTAGT. DNA of the CDR3: TGTGCCAGCAGTTCCCTTACCGGGACAGTGAACACTGACGCTTTCTTT. Translating it yields CASSSLTGTVNTDAFF.

By its share, this clonotype is medium-sized. The CDR3 loop is CAGTGYTEAFF. The CDR3 DNA reads as TGTGCCGGGACAGGGTACACTGAAGCTTTCTTT. The rearrangement uses TRBV30 and TRBJ1-1; 9 nucleotides line up with TRBD1. This CDR3 spans 11 amino acids. V was clipped by 8 bases and J by 3 bases; unmatched bases: 1. CDR1 is GTSNPN and CDR2 is SVGIG in the germline V gene (reference sequence). The full variable domain, in which reference TRBV30 and TRBJ1-1 provide the parts outside the CDR3, is SQTIHQWPATLVQPVGSPLSLECTVEGTSNPNLYWYRQAAGRGLQLLFYSVGIGQISSEVPQNLSASRPQDRQFILSSKKLLLSDSGFYLCAGTGYTEAFFGQGTRLTVV.

This clonotype was observed at least ten times. The genes are TRBV20-1 and TRBJ2-7; D remains unclear. The CDR3 has 14 residues. CDR1 is DFQATT and CDR2 is SNEGSKA in the germline V gene (reference sequence). Trimming shortened V by 2 bases and J by 2 bases, and 13 bases separated the two germline ends. This CDR3 reads CSARFGVGTYEQYF. As DNA, the CDR3 is TGCAGTGCTAGATTCGGTGTGGGGACCTACGAGCAGTACTTC.

This clonotype has a count of ten or more. The V and J genes are TRBV5-1 and TRBJ1-2, with D tentatively TRBD1 (5 bases). CDR1 and CDR2 (germline): SGHRS, YFSETQ. This CDR3 spans 12 amino acids. Trimming stripped 4 bases from V and 7 bases from J, with 11 bases between. The CDR3 nucleotides are TGCGCCAGCAGCCCCCGCGGGGGTGGCTACACCTTC. It encodes CASSPRGGGYTF.

This clonotype is labeled medium-sized. This sequence joins TRBV24-1 and TRBJ2-1; 7 bases are shared with TRBD1. Germline loops: CDR1 KGHDR, CDR2 SFDVKD. V was pared by 1 base and J by 10 bases, with 9 bases of the junction left unmatched. The CDR3 sequence is 15 residues long. In DNA form, the CDR3 reads TGTGCCACCAGTGATTTCTCGTCGTCGACAGGGGAGCAGTTCTTC. Translation: CATSDFSSSTGEQFF.

This clonotype appeared a single time. Only one base separates this from a far larger clonotype, so it likely reflects a read error. The V gene is TRBV19, the J gene TRBJ2-5; a weak D match, TRBD1 (6 bases). Near its end, the DNA agrees better with TRBJ2-1, so the J call may be wrong. The V gene's germline CDR1 is LNHDA and CDR2 SQIVND (reference sequence). This CDR3 has 11 amino acids. CDR3: CAIQTGTEQFF. CDR3 nucleotides: TGTGCCATCCAAACAGGGACTGAGCAGTTCTTC.

This chain uses TRBV24-1 with TRBJ2-1; 7 nucleotides agree with TRBD1. The CDR3 runs 18 residues. V shed 4 bases and J 4 bases; nucleotides not matched to a gene: 15. Per germline, CDR1 KGHDR and CDR2 SFDVKD. Written as DNA, the CDR3 is TGTGCCACCAGTGACATTGGGTCGGGACAGTCTGTTTACAATGAGCAGTTCTTC. Protein sequence: CATSDIGSGQSVYNEQFF.

Notes on this clonotype: The junction departs from germline at one end; a sequencing error may be responsible. The genes are TRBV5-1 and TRBJ1-3; 7 bases are a match to TRBD1. The CDR3 sequence is 16 residues long. The germline V gene encodes CDR1 SGHRS and CDR2 YFSETQ. The CDR3 sequence is CSSSLGQTYSGNTIYF. The CDR3 DNA is TGCTCCAGCAGCTTGGGACAGACCTACTCCGGAAACACCATATATTTT.

On this clonotype: A read error may be the cause here, since a much bigger clone is one base away. The gene calls are TRBV20-1 and TRBJ2-7; no reliable D call. Germline CDR1 DFQATT, CDR2 SNEGSKA (reference sequence). The CDR3 runs 14 residues. The V end was cut by 0 bases, the J end by 6 bases, with 15 bases between. CDR3 in amino acids: CSARDDALASEQYF. The CDR3 DNA reads TGCAGTGCTAGAGACGACGCCTTAGCATCCGAGCAGTACTTC.

About this clonotype: One end of the junction varies from germline; a read error may be responsible. This rearrangement joins TRBV6-2 or TRBV6-3 to TRBJ1-5; 8 bases are shared with TRBD1. Germline V gives CDR1 MNHEY, CDR2 SVGEGT. The CDR3 runs 14 residues. The CDR3, as DNA: TGTGCCAGCAGTTCGCAGGGGGCTGGACAGCCCCATCATTTT. This sequence encodes CASSSQGAGQPHHF.

Points on this clonotype: This likely traces to a read error, being one base from a far larger clone. This chain uses TRBV6-2 or TRBV6-3 with TRBJ2-1, with D perhaps matching TRBD1 (6 bases). V shed 6 bases and J shed 3 bases, with 21 bases lying between them. The CDR3 totals 17 residues. Germline lookup yields CDR1 MNHEY and CDR2 SVGEGT. This CDR3 reads CASSQRFTGCDYNEQFF. CDR3 DNA: TGTGCCAGCAGCCAGAGGTTTACAGGGTGCGACTACAATGAGCAGTTCTTC.

This clonotype was observed at least ten times. V is TRBV11-2 and J is TRBJ2-2; 7 bases line up with TRBD2. V lost 3 bases, J lost 5 bases, and 9 bases stayed unmatched. There are 16 residues in the CDR3. In germline, CDR1 is SGHAT, CDR2 FQNNGV. The CDR3 protein is CASSFSTWGGTGELFF. The CDR3 bases are TGTGCCAGCAGCTTCAGTACCTGGGGAGGGACCGGGGAGCTGTTTTTT.

This clonotype was seen repeatedly, ten times or more. The gene calls are TRBV5-6 and TRBJ2-1; D call uncertain. The CDR3 length is 14 residues. Germline assignment: CDR1 SGHDT and CDR2 YYEEEE. V was clipped by 4 bases and J by 4 bases, with 12 bases between them. CDR3 residues: CASSPPGRYNEQFF. DNA for the CDR3: TGTGCCAGCAGCCCCCCGGGCCGGTACAATGAGCAGTTCTTC.

This clonotype was counted ten times or more. The chain has TRBV4-2 and TRBJ2-1; D tentatively reads TRBD1 or TRBD2 (5 bases each). Looked up from germline, CDR1 is LGHNA and CDR2 is YNFKEQ. CDR3 length: 15 amino acids. V was cut by 6 bases and J by 4 bases, with 16 bases left in between. As DNA, the CDR3 is TGTGCCAGCAGTACCGAGGGACCGAATTACAATGAGCAGTTCTTC. The encoded protein is CASSTEGPNYNEQFF.